The next 26 T cell receptor beta chains were all read from a single sample in a study of early T cells in non-severe SARS-CoV-2 infection. TCRdb recomputed calls from the 5' RACE reads with MiXCR, one row per CDR3 protein. The top ten clones hold roughly 5.1% of a sample with about 42,000 distinct CDR3 sequences, over 6% of them seen once. The material sequenced was whole blood. Receptors originate from an adult who was a healthcare worker with PCR-confirmed SARS-CoV-2 infection or an uninfected control (not recorded which).

This clonotype was counted a few times. This chain connects TRBV2 to TRBJ2-7, with TRBD1 matching over 7 bases. Per germline, CDR1 SNHLY and CDR2 FYNNEI. V lost 1 base to trimming and J lost 5 bases; unmatched junction nucleotides: 8. This CDR3 is built from 15 residues. The CDR3 nucleotides read TGTGCCAGCAGTGAAGTGTGGGACAGCCAGCACGAGCAGTACTTC. Its protein product is CASSEVWDSQHEQYF.

V usage is TRBV25-1 and J usage is TRBJ2-1, with D perhaps TRBD1 (7 bases). CDR3 length equals 15 residues. Germline CDR1 MGHDK, CDR2 SYGVNS. V was cut by 1 base and J by 5 bases, with 12 bases left in between. DNA for the CDR3: TGTGCCAGCAGTGAATGGGGGGACAGTAACAATGAGCAGTTCTTC. It translates to CASSEWGDSNNEQFF.

V is TRBV29-1 and J is TRBJ1-2, with 7 bases that match TRBD1. The CDR3 loop spans 15 amino acids. Germline V gene data show CDR1 as SQVTM and CDR2 as ANQGSEA. The V and J ends lost 6 bases and 4 bases, in that order; junction bases with no gene match: 14. The chain's CDR3 is CSVRFDGQEAYGYTF. CDR3 coding DNA: TGCAGCGTCCGATTCGATGGACAGGAGGCCTATGGCTACACCTTC.

This clonotype appeared many times. This sequence joins TRBV11-2 and TRBJ2-2, with D unresolved. The V end lost 1 base, the J end lost 5 bases, and 5 bases lay between the germline ends. CDR3 length: 13 residues. Germline CDR1 is SGHAT and CDR2 is FQNNGV. The DNA of the CDR3 is TGTGCCAGCAGCTTAGGGGCAACCGGGGAGCTGTTTTTT. Its translation: CASSLGATGELFF.

This rearrangement joins TRBV3-1 to TRBJ2-5; 9 bases match TRBD1. After removal of 4 bases from V and 3 bases from J, the junction contained 0 bases not matched to a gene. CDR1 and CDR2 from the germline V gene are LGHDT and YNNKEL (reference sequence). This CDR3 is 13 amino acids long. CDR3 residues: CASSRTGEETQYF. The CDR3 nucleotides read TGTGCCAGCAGCCGGACAGGGGAAGAGACCCAGTACTTC.

This clonotype showed up many times. In DNA, the CDR3 is TGTGCCAGCACCCATTCGGGCGGGGAGACCCAGTACTTC. It yields the protein CASTHSGGETQYF. The chain combines TRBV12-3 or TRBV12-4 with TRBJ2-5; possibly TRBD2 for D (5 bases). The CDR3 spans 13 residues. V was trimmed by 7 bases and J by 5 bases, leaving 14 bases between them.

This clonotype appeared many times. This chain links TRBV14 with TRBJ2-5; D remains unclear. V lost 4 bases to trimming and J lost 0 bases, with 3 bases between them. The CDR3 covers 12 residues. Germline V lookup: CDR1 SGHDN, CDR2 FVKESK. DNA for the CDR3: TGTGCCAGCAGCCTCAACCAAGAGACCCAGTACTTC. It is translated as CASSLNQETQYF.

Many counts were recorded for this clonotype. The J gene is TRBJ2-2, the V gene TRBV4-2; D is undetermined. Between the trimmed V and J ends, which lost 0 bases and 3 bases, there was a span of 11 bases. Germline V lookup: CDR1 LGHNA, CDR2 YNFKEQ. This CDR3 is built from 16 residues. CDR3 loop: CASSQDVGSYTGELFF. The CDR3 nucleotides read TGTGCCAGCAGCCAAGATGTAGGGTCGTACACCGGGGAGCTGTTTTTT.

This clonotype showed up just a few times. This rearrangement joins TRBV4-3 to TRBJ2-3, with TRBD1 matching 7 bases. CDR1 and CDR2 (germline): LGHNA, YSLEER. J lost 2 bases, V lost 4 bases, and 6 bases had no gene match. This CDR3 is 15 amino acids long. The DNA for the CDR3 is TGCGCCAGCAGCCGAACTACAGGGGCCACAGATACGCAGTATTTT. Protein sequence: CASSRTTGATDTQYF.

This clonotype was seen at least ten times. This sequence joins TRBV5-4 and TRBJ1-1; D is undetermined. The V gene lost 1 base and the J gene lost 0 bases, with 10 bases spanning the gap. The germline V gene has CDR1 SGHNT and CDR2 YYREEE (reference sequence). The CDR3 sequence is 15 residues long. The CDR3 loop reads CASSLREFMNTEAFF. Written as DNA, the CDR3 is TGTGCCAGCAGCTTGAGGGAATTCATGAACACTGAAGCTTTCTTT.

The chain recombines TRBV3-1 with TRBJ2-7; D is perhaps TRBD1 (5 bases). The CDR3 runs to 16 residues. The V end was cut by 3 bases, the J end by 1 base, with 16 bases between. CDR1 LGHDT and CDR2 YNNKEL come from the germline V gene (reference sequence). In DNA, the CDR3 is TGTGCCAGCAGCCATGCCCGGATGACAGATTCCTACGAGCAGTACTTC. Amino acid sequence: CASSHARMTDSYEQYF.

CDR3 sequence (DNA): TGTGCCAGCAGTTACTCGGTACTCTCCTACGAGCAGTACTTC. The encoded protein is CASSYSVLSYEQYF. This sequence joins TRBV6-6 and TRBJ2-7; D not resolved. V lost 0 bases, J lost 0 bases, and 6 bases lay in between. Germline V gives CDR1 MNHNY, CDR2 SVGAGI (reference sequence). This CDR3 has 14 residues.

This clonotype has just a few counts. The chain couples TRBV20-1 to TRBJ2-7; 10 nucleotides agree with TRBD2. Germline CDR1 is DFQATT and CDR2 is SNEGSKA (reference sequence). Trimming took 5 bases from V and 5 from J; bases not matched to a gene: 3. The CDR3 runs 12 residues. As DNA, the CDR3 is TGCAGTGCTGGCGGACTAGCGGACGAGCAGTACTTC. Translated, it gives CSAGGLADEQYF.

The J gene is TRBJ2-3, the V gene TRBV4-1, with D perhaps being TRBD1 or TRBD2 (6 bases each). CDR3 length equals 15 residues. The V end was cut by 6 bases, the J end by 5 bases, with 18 bases between. The germline CDR1 and CDR2 sequences are MGHRA and YSYEKL. CDR3 coding DNA: TGCGCCAGCAGGACGCTGGGGGGCAGGGAAGATACGCAGTATTTT. Translation gives CASRTLGGREDTQYF.

The table lists this clonotype with a few counts. This chain links TRBV12-3 or TRBV12-4 with TRBJ2-7; tentatively, D is TRBD1 (6 bases). The CDR3 sequence is 16 residues long. The V gene lost 3 bases and the J gene lost 4 bases, with 19 bases spanning the gap. The CDR3 coding sequence is TGTGCCAGCAGTTTCCCCGCTGACAGGTATCGATACGAGCAGTACTTC. Its translation: CASSFPADRYRYEQYF.

V usage is TRBV7-2 and J usage is TRBJ2-1, with D unresolved. This CDR3 region has 13 residues. Trimming cost V 0 bases and J 8 bases, with 8 bases left between them. From germline, CDR1 is SGHTA and CDR2 FQGNSA. The CDR3 region has the DNA TGTGCCAGCAGCTTAGCCAGGTCCGATGAGCAGTTCTTC. It codes for CASSLARSDEQFF. The full variable domain, completed using reference TRBV7-2 and TRBJ2-1, is GAGVSQSPSNKVTEKGKDVELRCDPISGHTALYWYRQSLGQGLEFLIYFQGNSAPDKSGLPSDRFSAERTGGSVSTLTIQRTQQEDSAVYLCASSLARSDEQFFGPGTRLTVL.

This clonotype came up a few times. The chain recombines TRBV6-5 with TRBJ1-2, with unresolved D. CDR3 size: 13 residues. The V end was cut by 8 bases, the J end by 0 bases, with 10 bases between. From germline, CDR1 is MNHEY and CDR2 SVGAGI. This CDR3 reads CASQSAANYGYTF. CDR3 bases: TGTGCCAGCCAGTCCGCGGCTAACTATGGCTACACCTTC.

The chain carries TRBV4-3 and TRBJ2-7; 12 bases align to TRBD2. The CDR3 contains 17 residues. The V gene's germline CDR1 is LGHNA and CDR2 YSLEER. V lost 0 bases to trimming and J lost 3 bases; unmatched junction nucleotides: 6. CDR3 coding DNA: TGCGCCAGCAGCCAAGATCATCTAGCGGGGGGGAACTACGAGCAGTACTTC. This gives the protein CASSQDHLAGGNYEQYF.

This clonotype was picked up many times. The rearrangement joins TRBV20-1 to TRBJ2-5; tentatively, D is TRBD1 or TRBD2 (6 bases each). Germline lookup yields CDR1 DFQATT and CDR2 SNEGSKA (reference sequence). V was clipped by 5 bases and J by 5 bases, with 15 bases between them. This CDR3 has 13 residues. The CDR3 reads CSADRGPGETQYF. The CDR3 DNA is TGCAGTGCTGATCGGGGGCCGGGGGAGACCCAGTACTTC.

This clonotype was detected a few times. The V and J genes are TRBV6-5 and TRBJ2-3, with 7 bases fitting TRBD2. V lost 6 bases, J lost 4 bases, and 7 bases stayed unmatched. Germline CDR1 is MNHEY and CDR2 is SVGAGI. This CDR3 region has 14 residues. In DNA, the CDR3 is TGTGCCAGCAGGGGGGGGGTCGTTTCAGATACGCAGTATTTT. Its protein product is CASRGGVVSDTQYF.

This clonotype was picked up many times. The chain joins TRBV7-6 to TRBJ2-3; a possible D gene is TRBD1 (5 bases). The CDR3 spans 14 residues. The V gene's germline CDR1 is SGHVS and CDR2 FNYEAQ. V gave up 4 bases and J gave up 2 bases, with 10 bases separating them. In DNA, the CDR3 is TGTGCCAGCAGCTCAAGACAGATCACAGATACGCAGTATTTT. The encoded protein is CASSSRQITDTQYF.

This clonotype was detected many times. Compared with germline, one end of the junction differs, possibly owing to a read error. V and J are TRBV7-9 and TRBJ1-1, with D hard to call. The CDR3 has 12 residues. CDR1 and CDR2 from the germline V gene are SEHNR and FQNEAQ (reference sequence). CDR3 amino acids: CASSLAGTEAFF. The CDR3 nucleotides are TGCGCCAGCAGCCTCGCGGGCACTGAAGCTTTCTTT.

The rearrangement uses TRBV6-1 and TRBJ1-6; 10 nucleotides align to TRBD1. This CDR3 comprises 14 residues. Unmatched junction bases numbered 0, after V lost 4 bases and J lost 6 bases. The germline CDR1 and CDR2 sequences are MNHNS and SASEGT. For the CDR3, the DNA is TGTGCCAGCAGTGGGGACAGGGGTAATTCACCCCTCCACTTT. Protein sequence: CASSGDRGNSPLHF.

This clonotype showed up many times. The chain uses TRBV1 and TRBJ2-3; the table gives TRBD2 as D, unverified against the DNA. TRBV1 is annotated as a pseudogene. The CDR3 consists of 17 residues. CDR3 coding DNA: TGCACCAGCAGCCAAGGGCTAGCCCCGGGAGGCACAGATACGCAGTATTTT. Its translation: CTSSQGLAPGGTDTQYF.

The J gene is TRBJ1-1, the V gene TRBV12-3 or TRBV12-4; tentatively, D is TRBD1 (6 bases). The CDR3 is 11 residues long. The V end lost 8 bases, the J end lost 3 bases, and 7 bases lay between the germline ends. CDR3 sequence reads: CASQGHTEAFF. The CDR3 DNA reads TGTGCCAGCCAGGGGCACACTGAAGCTTTCTTT.

This clonotype was found many times. The rearrangement uses TRBV6-6 and TRBJ2-3; TRBD2 aligns across 9 bases. CDR1 MNHNY and CDR2 SVGAGI come from the germline V gene (reference sequence). J was trimmed by 1 base and V by 4 bases; bases with no gene match: 9. The CDR3 spans 17 residues. The CDR3 DNA reads TGTGCCAGCAGTTTAGGTCCTAGCGGGGCCCGCACAGATACGCAGTATTTT. Its translation is CASSLGPSGARTDTQYF.